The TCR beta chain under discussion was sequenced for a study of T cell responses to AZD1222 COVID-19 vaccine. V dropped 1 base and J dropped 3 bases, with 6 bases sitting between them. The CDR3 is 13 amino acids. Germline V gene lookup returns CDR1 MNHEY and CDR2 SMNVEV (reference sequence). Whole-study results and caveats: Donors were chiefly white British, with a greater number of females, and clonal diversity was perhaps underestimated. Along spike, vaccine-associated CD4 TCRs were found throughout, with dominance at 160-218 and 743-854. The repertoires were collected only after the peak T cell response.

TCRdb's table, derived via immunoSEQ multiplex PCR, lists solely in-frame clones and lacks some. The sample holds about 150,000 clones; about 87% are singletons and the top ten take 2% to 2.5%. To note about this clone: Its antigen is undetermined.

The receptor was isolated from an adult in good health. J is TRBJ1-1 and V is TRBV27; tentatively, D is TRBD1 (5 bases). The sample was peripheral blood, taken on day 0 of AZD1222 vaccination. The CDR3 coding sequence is TGTGCCAGCAGTTTATGGGGGGACACTGAAGCTTTCTTT. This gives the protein CASSLWGDTEAFF.